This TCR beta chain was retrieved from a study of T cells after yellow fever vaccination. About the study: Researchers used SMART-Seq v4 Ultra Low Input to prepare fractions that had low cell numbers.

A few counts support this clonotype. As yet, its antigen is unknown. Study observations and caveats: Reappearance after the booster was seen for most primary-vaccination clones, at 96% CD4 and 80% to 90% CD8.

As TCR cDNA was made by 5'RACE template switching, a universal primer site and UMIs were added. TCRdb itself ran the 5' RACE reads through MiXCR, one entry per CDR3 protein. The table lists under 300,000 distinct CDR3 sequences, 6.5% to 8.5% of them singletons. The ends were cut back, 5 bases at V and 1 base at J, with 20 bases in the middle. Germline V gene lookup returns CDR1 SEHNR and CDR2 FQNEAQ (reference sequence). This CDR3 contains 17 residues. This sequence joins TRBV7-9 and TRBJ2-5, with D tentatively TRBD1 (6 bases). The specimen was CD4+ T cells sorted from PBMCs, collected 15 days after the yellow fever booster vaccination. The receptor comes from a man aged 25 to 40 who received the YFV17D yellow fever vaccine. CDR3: CASSTGQNLPFQETQYF. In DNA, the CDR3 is TGTGCCAGCAGCACCGGACAGAACCTCCCTTTCCAAGAGACCCAGTACTTC.